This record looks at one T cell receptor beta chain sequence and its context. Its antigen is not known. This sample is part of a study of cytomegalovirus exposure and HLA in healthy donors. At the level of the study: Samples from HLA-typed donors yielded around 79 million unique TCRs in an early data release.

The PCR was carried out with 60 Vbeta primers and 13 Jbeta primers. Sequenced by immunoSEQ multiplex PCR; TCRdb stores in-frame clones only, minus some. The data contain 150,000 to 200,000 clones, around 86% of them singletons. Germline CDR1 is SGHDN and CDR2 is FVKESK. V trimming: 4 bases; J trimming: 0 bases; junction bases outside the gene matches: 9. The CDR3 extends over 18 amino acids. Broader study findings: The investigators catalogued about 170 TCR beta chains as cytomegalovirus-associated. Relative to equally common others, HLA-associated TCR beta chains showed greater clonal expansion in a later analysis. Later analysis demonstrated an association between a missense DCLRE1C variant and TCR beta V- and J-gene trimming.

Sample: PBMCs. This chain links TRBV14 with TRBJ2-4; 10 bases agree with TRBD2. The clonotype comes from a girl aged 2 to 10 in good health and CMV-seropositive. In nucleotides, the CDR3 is TGTGCCAGCAGCCCCGGGACTAGCGCGGGGTCAGCCAAAAACATTCAGTACTTC. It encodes CASSPGTSAGSAKNIQYF.